This section outlines one T cell receptor (beta chain) sequence together with its context. This record comes from a study of graft-versus-host responses after intestinal transplantation. Germline values: CDR1 LNHDA, CDR2 SQIVND (reference sequence). The V end lost 2 bases, the J end lost 3 bases, and 14 bases lay between the germline ends. The CDR3 loop spans 15 amino acids. Data came from immunoSEQ multiplex PCR; TCRdb stores just in-frame clones and leaves some out. This table has about 97,000 clones, more than 80% appearing once. This chain joins TRBV19 and TRBJ2-7; TRBD1 or TRBD2 may be the D gene (5 bases each). The material was PBMCs, obtained 450 to 460 days after intestinal transplant. This clonotype originated in a human patient who received an intestinal transplant, so some T cells may come from the graft donor. In nucleotides, the CDR3 is TGTGCCAGTAGTATAACCACAGGAGGTTTCTACGAGCAGTACTTC. This sequence encodes CASSITTGGFYEQYF.